This T cell receptor (beta chain) was sequenced for a study of beta chain features in type 1 diabetes. Regarding the study as a whole: All four CD4+ subsets of Type 1 diabetes patients contained TCRB CDR3s that were moderately but significantly shorter. More deletions and fewer insertions at VDJ junctions were found in patients with type 1 diabetes.

Reverse transcribing all isolated RNA meant expressed TCRB transcripts were sequenced. Read totals for stem cell-like memory T cell samples averaged about 1.01 million. Data came from immunoSEQ multiplex PCR; TCRdb stores just in-frame clones and leaves some out. The sample lists 65,000 to 100,000 clones, roughly 30% occurring once. Turning to this clone: Its antigen is as yet unknown.

Source material: stem cell memory CD4+ T cells from blood. This sequence originates from a woman aged 18-29 years in good health.

The CDR3 region is CASSVDRTSYNEQFF. CDR3 DNA sequence: TGTGCCAGCAGCGTAGATCGGACTAGCTACAATGAGCAGTTCTTC. The chain is built from TRBV9 and TRBJ2-1, with 7 bases matching TRBD2. The ends lost 0 bases at V and 3 bases at J; junction bases unmatched: 3. The CDR3 consists of 15 residues. Germline lookup yields CDR1 SGDLS and CDR2 YYNGEE.